This TCR beta chain came from a study of T cell changes during pregnancy in multiple sclerosis. Produced via immunoSEQ multiplex PCR; TCRdb's table is partial and in-frame only. The repertoire has roughly 110,000 clones, approximately 90% of them found once; the top ten carry approximately 1.4%. The junction had 5 bases not matched to a gene; V was cut back by 3 bases and J by 1 base. The CDR3 spans 15 residues. Germline V gene lookup returns CDR1 SGDLS and CDR2 YYNGEE. This TCR was recovered from a female donor with multiple sclerosis, enrolled in a pregnancy study. Sequences were derived from peripheral blood, sampled in the third trimester of pregnancy. The rearrangement uses TRBV9 and TRBJ2-7; 9 bases match TRBD1. The CDR3 DNA sequence: TGTGCCAGCAGCGCCCGGGACAGGGCTTCCTACGAGCAGTACTTC. This codes for CASSARDRASYEQYF.